This note documents a single T cell receptor beta chain sequence. The target of this receptor is not known. No much larger clonotype is one base removed from it; base qualities were not supplied. The sample is drawn from a study of T cell responses to AZD1222 COVID-19 vaccine (TCRdb year 2021). Background on the whole study: AZD1222 recipients whose second dose came at about 4 weeks and those whose second dose came at about 12 weeks were combined into one group, since spike-specific TCR depth and breadth did not differ between the two schedules. Enrollment into the trials was organized by age into subgroups of 18-55, 56-69 and 70-plus years, and those subgroups contained roughly 150, 30 and 60 TCR-sequenced participants, respectively. TCR sequencing covered more than 230 trial participants: 200 to 220 given two doses of AZD1222 and approximately 26 given two doses of MenACWY control vaccine.

The paper's findings and limits, for the study overall: CD4 TCRs associated with the vaccine covered the entire spike protein, and the dominant responses were in regions 160-218 and 743-854. Epitopes outside the regions mutated in the B.1.351 and B.1.1.7 variants were reportedly recognized by nearly half of the unique spike-specific TCRs. Conclusions about previously exposed vaccinees were limited because only five to seven AZD1222 recipients were SARS-CoV-2 seropositive at baseline. Because no day 14 peak-response samples were available, the repertoires could be characterized only after the peak T cell response. Most participants were white British and females outnumbered males, and the authors suggested that clonal diversity may have been underestimated. In the small 56-69-year group, the increase in depth fell short of significance, most likely because of low power. A significant rise in spike-specific TCR breadth and depth was observed after two AZD1222 doses relative to day 0 and relative to MenACWY recipients.

Per the germline V gene (reference sequence), MNHEY is the CDR1 and SMNVEV is the CDR2. V and J are truncated by 7 bases and 2 bases respectively, leaving an intervening sequence of 17 bases. Spanning cysteine to phenylalanine, the CDR3 consists of 15 amino acids. The DNA shown is the 45-base CDR3, in frame from base 1. The time point label of this sample denotes: baseline before first vaccination. Samples from vaccinated people were obtained from the UK trials COV001 and COV002, which included a single-blind randomized controlled phase 2/3 trial of AZD1222 (ChAdOx1 nCoV-19) in healthy adults. Trial participant PBMC samples were collected at day 0 and day 28 after the second dose for TCRbeta chain sequencing. The CDR3 regions of human TCRbeta chains were subjected to immunosequencing. The source study handled its data this way. TCRs in the repertoires were matched against a reference library of SARS-CoV-2-specific TCRs that had been generated with the MIRA antigen-specificity platform. Breadth was defined as the fraction of unique TCRs that were SARS-CoV-2-associated. Depth was defined as the fraction of total T cells that were SARS-CoV-2-associated. Using the MIRA data, every spike-specific TCR was mapped to the spike region that the TCR reacted to and assigned to either a CD4 or a CD8 class. Log10-transformed breadth and depth values were compared by one-way ANOVA with Sidak's multiple comparisons tests. In TCRdb, the immuneACCESS table is reduced to in-frame sequences with V and J assigned. These tables do not hold every clone; where another copy was compared, an unresolved V gene accounts for under half, and the others remain unexplained. That table is the source of V, J and clone size, and D and trimming were worked out from the DNA. In all, the sample holds about 84,000 clones, and 70% to 90% of those were seen once. The top ten constitute about 1.6% of the sample.

The TCR sequence derives from an adult in good health. The sequence links TRBV27 to TRBJ1-1; the D gene cannot be resolved reliably. The source material was peripheral blood, sampled on day 0 of AZD1222 vaccination. The DNA sequence follows: TGTGCCAGCATCCCACTCAATGGGAGAAACACTGAAGCTTTCTTT. The translation is CASIPLNGRNTEAFF.